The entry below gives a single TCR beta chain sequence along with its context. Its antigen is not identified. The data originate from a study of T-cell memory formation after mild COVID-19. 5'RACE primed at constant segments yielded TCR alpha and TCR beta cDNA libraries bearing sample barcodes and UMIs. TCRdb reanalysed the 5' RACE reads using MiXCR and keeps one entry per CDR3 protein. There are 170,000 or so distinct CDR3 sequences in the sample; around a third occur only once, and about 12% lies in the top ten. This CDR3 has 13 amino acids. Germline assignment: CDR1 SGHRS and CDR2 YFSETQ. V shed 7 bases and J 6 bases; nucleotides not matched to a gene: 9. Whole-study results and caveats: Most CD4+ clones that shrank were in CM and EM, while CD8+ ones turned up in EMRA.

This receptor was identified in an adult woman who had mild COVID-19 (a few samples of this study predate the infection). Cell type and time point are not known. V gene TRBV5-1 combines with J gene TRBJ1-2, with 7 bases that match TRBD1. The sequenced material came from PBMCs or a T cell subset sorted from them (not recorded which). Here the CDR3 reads CASRRPGQHGYTF. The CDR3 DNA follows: TGCGCCAGCCGACGACCGGGACAGCATGGCTACACCTTC.